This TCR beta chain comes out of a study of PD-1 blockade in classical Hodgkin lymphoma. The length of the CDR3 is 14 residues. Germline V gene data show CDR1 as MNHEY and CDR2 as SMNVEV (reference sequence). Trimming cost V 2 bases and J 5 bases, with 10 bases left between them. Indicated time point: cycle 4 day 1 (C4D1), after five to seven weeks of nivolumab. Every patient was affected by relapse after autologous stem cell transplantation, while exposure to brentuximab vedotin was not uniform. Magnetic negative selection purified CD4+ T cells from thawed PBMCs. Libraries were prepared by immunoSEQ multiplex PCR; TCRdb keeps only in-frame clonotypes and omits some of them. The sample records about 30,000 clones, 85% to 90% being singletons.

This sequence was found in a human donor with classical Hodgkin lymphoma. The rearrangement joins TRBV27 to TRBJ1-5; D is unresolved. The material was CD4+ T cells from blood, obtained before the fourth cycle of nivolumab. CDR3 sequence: CASSLSWSDQPQHF. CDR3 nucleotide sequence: TGTGCCAGCAGTTTAAGTTGGTCCGATCAGCCCCAGCATTTT.